The rows below give T cell receptor beta chains drawn from one sample of a study of T-cell memory formation after mild COVID-19. MiXCR, run by TCRdb on the 5' RACE reads, gives a single entry per CDR3 protein. The sample records tens of thousands of distinct CDR3 sequences, about a tenth being singletons. Sequences were obtained from PBMCs or a T cell subset sorted from them (not recorded which). These receptors were collected from a man aged 18-30 years who had mild COVID-19 (a few samples of this study predate the infection). Cell type and time point are not known. CDR3s include the opening cysteine and the closing phenylalanine or tryptophan. The order of the fields is D gene, V gene, clone size, J gene, CDR3 DNA, CDR3 protein. The D gene is left open where the match is weak. Some rows mark clone size as missing; the rest say once, few, many or name a class of expanded clone.

d_call: NA
v_call: TRBV2
clone_size: NA
j_call: TRBJ2-5
cdr3_nt: TGTGCCAGCAGACAATTCCAAGAGACCCAGTACTTC
cdr3_aa: CASRQFQETQYF

d_call: TRBD1
v_call: TRBV7-6
clone_size: NA
j_call: TRBJ2-6
cdr3_nt: TGTGCCAGCAGCCAGGACAGGGCTGGGGCCAACGTCCTGACTTTC
cdr3_aa: CASSQDRAGANVLTF

d_call: NA
v_call: TRBV4-2
clone_size: NA
j_call: TRBJ1-4
cdr3_nt: TGTGCCAGCAGCCCGGACACTTCTGAAAAACTGTTTTTT
cdr3_aa: CASSPDTSEKLFF

d_call: NA
v_call: TRBV12-3/TRBV12-4
clone_size: NA
j_call: TRBJ2-7
cdr3_nt: TGTGCCAGCAGCAACTATAGGTACGAGCAGTACTTC
cdr3_aa: CASSNYRYEQYF

d_call: NA
v_call: TRBV11-2
clone_size: many
j_call: TRBJ2-5
cdr3_nt: TGTGCCAGCAGCTTAGAACTAGCTTTGGAGACCCAGTACTTC
cdr3_aa: CASSLELALETQYF

d_call: NA
v_call: TRBV6-5
clone_size: NA
j_call: TRBJ1-1
cdr3_nt: TGTGCCAGCAGTTACTCGGCTGGGACTGAAGCTTTCTTT
cdr3_aa: CASSYSAGTEAFF

d_call: NA
v_call: TRBV4-3
clone_size: many
j_call: TRBJ1-5
cdr3_nt: TGCGCCAGCAGCCAAGATAGTCAGGGGAACCAGCCCCAGCATTTT
cdr3_aa: CASSQDSQGNQPQHF

d_call: TRBD2
v_call: TRBV7-3
clone_size: NA
j_call: TRBJ2-5
cdr3_nt: TGTGCCAGCAGCCCTCGGGAGGGCCAAGAGACCCAGTACTTC
cdr3_aa: CASSPREGQETQYF

d_call: NA
v_call: TRBV7-2
clone_size: NA
j_call: TRBJ2-2
cdr3_nt: TGTGCCAGCAGGCCCCCCTCCAGCGTCGGTATCGGGGAGCTGTTTTTT
cdr3_aa: CASRPPSSVGIGELFF

d_call: NA
v_call: TRBV3-1
clone_size: NA
j_call: TRBJ2-3
cdr3_nt: TGTGCCAGCAGCTCCACGGCTTCAGATACGCAGTATTTT
cdr3_aa: CASSSTASDTQYF

d_call: TRBD1
v_call: TRBV6-1
clone_size: NA
j_call: TRBJ2-7
cdr3_nt: TGTGCCAGCAGTGGGGACTCTCGGGACAGGGGATTTAGCTACGAGCAGTACTTC
cdr3_aa: CASSGDSRDRGFSYEQYF

d_call: NA
v_call: TRBV4-3
clone_size: many
j_call: TRBJ2-1
cdr3_nt: TGCGCCAGCAGCCAAGACAGGGGGGGGAATGAGCAGTTCTTC
cdr3_aa: CASSQDRGGNEQFF

d_call: NA
v_call: TRBV7-9
clone_size: many
j_call: TRBJ2-6
cdr3_nt: TGTGCCAGCAGCCGTGGGGACTCTGGGGCCAACGTCCTGACTTTC
cdr3_aa: CASSRGDSGANVLTF

d_call: NA
v_call: TRBV5-1
clone_size: many
j_call: TRBJ2-4
cdr3_nt: TGCGCCAGCAAACTGGGGCCAGGGGAAAACATTCAGTACTTC
cdr3_aa: CASKLGPGENIQYF

d_call: TRBD1
v_call: TRBV9
clone_size: few
j_call: TRBJ1-6
cdr3_nt: TGTGCCAGCAGCGTAGGGACAGGGGGTTCCTCACCCCTCCACTTT
cdr3_aa: CASSVGTGGSSPLHF

d_call: NA
v_call: TRBV12-3/TRBV12-4
clone_size: many
j_call: TRBJ2-3
cdr3_nt: TGTGCCAGCACCTCTTCTCAAGATACGCAGTATTTT
cdr3_aa: CASTSSQDTQYF

d_call: TRBD1
v_call: TRBV20-1
clone_size: few
j_call: TRBJ2-1
cdr3_nt: TGCAGTGCCAGAGACAGGGGAGGCTACAATGAGCAGTTCTTC
cdr3_aa: CSARDRGGYNEQFF

d_call: NA
v_call: TRBV12-3/TRBV12-4
clone_size: NA
j_call: TRBJ1-1
cdr3_nt: TGTGCCAGCAGTCTCGTTATGAACACTGAAGCTTTCTTT
cdr3_aa: CASSLVMNTEAFF

d_call: NA
v_call: TRBV12-3/TRBV12-4
clone_size: few
j_call: TRBJ1-5
cdr3_nt: TGTGCCAGCAGTTTAGGAAGTAGACATCAGCCCCAGCATTTT
cdr3_aa: CASSLGSRHQPQHF

d_call: TRBD2
v_call: TRBV2
clone_size: few
j_call: TRBJ2-5
cdr3_nt: TGTGCCAGCCAGGCCGGGGGGGCTTCAGAGACCCAGTACTTC
cdr3_aa: CASQAGGASETQYF

d_call: NA
v_call: TRBV30
clone_size: few
j_call: TRBJ2-3
cdr3_nt: TGTGCCTTGTGGCGGGGCTACACAGATACGCAGTATTTT
cdr3_aa: CALWRGYTDTQYF

d_call: NA
v_call: TRBV7-2
clone_size: many
j_call: TRBJ2-5
cdr3_nt: TGTGCCAGCAGCTTAGAACCACGAGGGACCCAGTACTTC
cdr3_aa: CASSLEPRGTQYF

d_call: NA
v_call: TRBV3-1
clone_size: NA
j_call: TRBJ2-3
cdr3_nt: TGTGCCAGCAGCTCAGGGTCGGATACGCAGTATTTT
cdr3_aa: CASSSGSDTQYF

d_call: NA
v_call: TRBV3-1
clone_size: NA
j_call: TRBJ2-5
cdr3_nt: TGTGCCAGCAGCCAAGATCGAGGGACACAGATTTTC
cdr3_aa: CASSQDRGTQIF

d_call: NA
v_call: TRBV6-2/TRBV6-3
clone_size: NA
j_call: TRBJ2-6
cdr3_nt: TGTGCCAGCAAACCCTCTGGGGCCAACGTCCTGACTTTC
cdr3_aa: CASKPSGANVLTF

d_call: NA
v_call: TRBV24-1
clone_size: many
j_call: TRBJ2-5
cdr3_nt: TGTGCCACCAGTGACGGGAGCCAAGAGACCCAGTACTTC
cdr3_aa: CATSDGSQETQYF

d_call: TRBD1
v_call: TRBV2
clone_size: many
j_call: TRBJ2-7
cdr3_nt: TGTGCCGGAACCGGGACAGGGAGTCACGAGCAGTACTTC
cdr3_aa: CAGTGTGSHEQYF

d_call: NA
v_call: TRBV20-1
clone_size: many
j_call: TRBJ2-7
cdr3_nt: TGCAGTGTCCGGGGGGCTTCGTACGAGCAGTACTTC
cdr3_aa: CSVRGASYEQYF